One T cell receptor (beta chain) is described in this entry. Its matching antigen is unknown. The sample belongs to a study of blood T cells in healthy people across ages. General study findings and limits: Long-lived donors had more naive CD4+ cells and higher diversity than aged donors. With age, beta diversity per million T cells declined roughly linearly, significantly by 40.

Peripheral blood from each donor was collected in a volume of approximately 9.5 milliliters. Next came a second PCR, run for 7 to 11 cycles, which used a sample-barcoded 5' primer along with a J-beta primer mix. TCRdb reprocessed the 5' RACE reads via MiXCR and lists one record per CDR3 protein. This sample has 1.5 million to 2 million distinct CDR3 sequences; roughly 43% occur once, and the top ten carry more than 20%. Losses at the gene ends were 5 bases for V and 8 bases for J; bases not matched to a gene: 8. The CDR3 length is 14 residues. The germline CDR1 and CDR2 sequences are SEHNR and FQNEAQ (reference sequence).

Sequenced: blood. The clonotype comes from a human donor in good health. J is TRBJ1-4 and V is TRBV7-9, with 7 nucleotides matching TRBD1. This chain's CDR3 is CASSGRTGSEKLFF. The CDR3 nucleotides are TGTGCCAGCAGCGGCCGGACAGGAAGCGAAAAACTGTTTTTT.